Listed below are T cell receptor beta chains from one sample, sequenced in a study of beta chain features in type 1 diabetes. TCRdb's copy holds only in-frame clones and misses some; the assay was immunoSEQ multiplex PCR. The table shows 350,000 to 400,000 clones, with roughly 15% occurring only once. Input material: naive CD4+ T cells from blood. All receptors come from a woman younger than 30 in good health. The CDR3 runs from the conserved cysteine through the conserved F or W. D genes are given only for firm matches. Where a row states a size, it is once, few, many or the class of an expanded clone; other rows omit it.

v_gene,j_gene,d_gene,abundance,CDR3nt,CDR3aa
TRBV6-5,TRBJ2-3,NA,NA,TGTGCCACCAAACCTCAGGGGCTAACAGATACGCAGTATTTT,CATKPQGLTDTQYF
TRBV5-4,TRBJ2-1,NA,NA,TGTGCCAGCAGCTCGACGGGAATGGGCTCCTACAATGAGCAGTTCTTC,CASSSTGMGSYNEQFF
TRBV14,TRBJ2-5,TRBD2,NA,TGTGCCAGCAGCCCCCAGGGGCTAGCGGGAGGCCCCCCCCAGTACTTC,CASSPQGLAGGPPQYF
TRBV30,TRBJ2-1,TRBD2,NA,TGTGCCTGGAGCCCGGGACTAGCGGGAGTAAATGAGCAGTTCTTC,CAWSPGLAGVNEQFF
TRBV7-6,TRBJ2-6,TRBD1,NA,TGTGCCAGCAGCCCATACGACAGGGCCGGGGCCAACGTCCTGACTTTC,CASSPYDRAGANVLTF
TRBV4-3,TRBJ2-1,NA,NA,TGCGCCAGCAGCCAAGGCAGGGTGTCCTACAATGAGCAGTTCTTC,CASSQGRVSYNEQFF
TRBV7-2,TRBJ2-7,TRBD2,NA,TGTGCCAGCAGCTTACAATATCTACGGACTAGCGGGAGCCCCTACGAGCAGTACTTC,CASSLQYLRTSGSPYEQYF
TRBV7-7,TRBJ2-2,NA,NA,TGTGCCAGCAGCTTAGGGCTAGCCAACGGGGAGCTGTTTTTT,CASSLGLANGELFF
TRBV5-1,TRBJ2-5,TRBD2,few,TGCGCCAGCAGCTTGGCCGTAGTAGCGGGAATGAAGACCCAGTACTTC,CASSLAVVAGMKTQYF
TRBV7-8,TRBJ2-7,NA,few,TGTGCCAGCAGCCTCCGAATCGTGAGGAGCTCCTACGAGCAGTACTTC,CASSLRIVRSSYEQYF
TRBV5-1,TRBJ1-2,NA,once,TGCGCCAGCAGCGTAGACGGACAGCCTAACTATGGCTACACCTTC,CASSVDGQPNYGYTF
TRBV6-5,TRBJ1-2,TRBD1,NA,TGTGCCAGCAGGCAATCAGGGGGCACGTATGGCTACACCTTC,CASRQSGGTYGYTF
TRBV7-2,TRBJ2-7,NA,NA,TGTGCCAGCAGCTTAGGTTCAGGTTCCCTCGGCGAGCAGTACTTC,CASSLGSGSLGEQYF
TRBV29-1,TRBJ2-7,NA,few,TGCAGCGTGGAGGATGCGCGGGAGCAGTACTTC,CSVEDAREQYF
TRBV13,TRBJ1-1,TRBD1,few,TGTGCCAGCAGCTTAGGTCAGGGGACAGGGGATTATGAAGCTTTCTTT,CASSLGQGTGDYEAFF
TRBV7-8,TRBJ2-1,TRBD2,NA,TGTGCCAGCAGCTTGTCTAGCGGCCGTTACAATGAGCAGTTCTTC,CASSLSSGRYNEQFF
TRBV5-1,TRBJ2-1,NA,NA,TGCGCCAGCAGCTTGGTGGCGGGGTCCTACAATGAGCAGTTCTTC,CASSLVAGSYNEQFF
TRBV5-1,TRBJ2-1,TRBD1,few,TGCGCCAGCAGCTTGGCCGTAGGGGGCGAGCAGTTCTTC,CASSLAVGGEQFF
TRBV6-5,TRBJ2-3,TRBD2,few,TGTGCCAGCAGTTACTCGACGCGGGGGAGCACAGATACGCAGTATTTT,CASSYSTRGSTDTQYF
TRBV5-4,TRBJ2-7,NA,NA,TGTGCCAGCAGCTTGGGACTCCCAGCGAGGAGAGAGCAGTACTTC,CASSLGLPARREQYF
TRBV2,TRBJ2-1,NA,few,TGTGCCAGCGGCCGGGACTTTTACTACAATGAGCAGTTCTTC,CASGRDFYYNEQFF
TRBV18,TRBJ1-2,NA,NA,TGTGCCAGCTCACCATCAGAGGACTATGGCTACACCTTC,CASSPSEDYGYTF
TRBV7-9,TRBJ2-3,NA,few,TGTGCCAGCAGCCCAGGGGTCGCAGATACGCAGTATTTT,CASSPGVADTQYF
TRBV30,TRBJ2-1,TRBD2,NA,TGTGCCTCCGGGACTAGCGGGGGTAGCTCCTACAATGAGCAGTTCTTC,CASGTSGGSSYNEQFF
TRBV14,TRBJ1-4,NA,few,TGTGCCAGCAGCCAAGGCGGGACGGCGAATGAAAAACTGTTTTTT,CASSQGGTANEKLFF
TRBV10-2,TRBJ1-1,NA,few,TGCGCCAGCAGTGAAGGGGCGAGGAACACTGAAGCTTTCTTT,CASSEGARNTEAFF
TRBV5-6,TRBJ2-7,TRBD2,NA,TGTGCCAGCAGCGACCCGGGACTAACCTACGAGCAGTACTTC,CASSDPGLTYEQYF
TRBV30,TRBJ2-3,TRBD2,NA,TGTGCCTGGAGTCCCCTAGCGGGAGGCACAGATACGCAGTATTTT,CAWSPLAGGTDTQYF
TRBV7-3,TRBJ2-3,NA,NA,TGTGCCAGCAGCCCGGGGTCAGTCAGGGATACGCAGTATTTT,CASSPGSVRDTQYF
TRBV4-2,TRBJ2-5,NA,few,TGTGCCAGCAGCCAACGACTGGTCCAAGAGACCCAGTACTTC,CASSQRLVQETQYF